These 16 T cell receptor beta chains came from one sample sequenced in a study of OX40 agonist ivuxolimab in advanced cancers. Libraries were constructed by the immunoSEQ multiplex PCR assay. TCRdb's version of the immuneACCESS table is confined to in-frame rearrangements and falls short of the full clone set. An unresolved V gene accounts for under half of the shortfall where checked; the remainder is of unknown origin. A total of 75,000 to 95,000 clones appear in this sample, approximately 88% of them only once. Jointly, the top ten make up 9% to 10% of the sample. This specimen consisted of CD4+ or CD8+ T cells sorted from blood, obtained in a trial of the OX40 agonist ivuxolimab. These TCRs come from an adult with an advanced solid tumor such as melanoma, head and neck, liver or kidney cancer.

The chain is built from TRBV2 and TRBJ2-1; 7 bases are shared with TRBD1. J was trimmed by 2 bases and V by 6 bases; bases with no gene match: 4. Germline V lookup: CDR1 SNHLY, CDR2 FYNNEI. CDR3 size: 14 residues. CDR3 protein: CASRSTGPYNEQFF. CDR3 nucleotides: TGTGCCAGCAGGTCGACAGGGCCCTACAATGAGCAGTTCTTC.

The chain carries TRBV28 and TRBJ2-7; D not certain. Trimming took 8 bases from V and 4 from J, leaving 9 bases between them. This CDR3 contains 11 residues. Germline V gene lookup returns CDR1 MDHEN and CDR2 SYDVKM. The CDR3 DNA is TGTGCCAGCGGGTTGACTTACGAGCAGTACTTC. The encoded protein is CASGLTYEQYF.

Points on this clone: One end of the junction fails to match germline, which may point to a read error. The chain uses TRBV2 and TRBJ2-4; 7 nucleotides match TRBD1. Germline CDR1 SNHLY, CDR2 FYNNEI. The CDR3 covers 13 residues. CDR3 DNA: TGTGCCAGCAGTCCCGACAGGGATGTGGGGCAGTGCTTC. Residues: CASSPDRDVGQCF.

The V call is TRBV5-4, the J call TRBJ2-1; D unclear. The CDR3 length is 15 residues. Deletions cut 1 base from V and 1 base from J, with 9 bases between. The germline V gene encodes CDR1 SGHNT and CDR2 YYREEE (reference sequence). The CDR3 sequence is CASSLSLLSYNEQFF. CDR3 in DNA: TGTGCCAGCAGCTTGTCGCTTCTGTCCTACAATGAGCAGTTCTTC.

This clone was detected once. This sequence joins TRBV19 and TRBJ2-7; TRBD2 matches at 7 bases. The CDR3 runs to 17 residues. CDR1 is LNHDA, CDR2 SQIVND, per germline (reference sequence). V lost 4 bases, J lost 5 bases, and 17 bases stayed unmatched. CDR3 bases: TGTGCCAGTAGTACGTCCGGAGCGGGGCGCCGGGGGGACGAGCAGTACTTC. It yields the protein CASSTSGAGRRGDEQYF.

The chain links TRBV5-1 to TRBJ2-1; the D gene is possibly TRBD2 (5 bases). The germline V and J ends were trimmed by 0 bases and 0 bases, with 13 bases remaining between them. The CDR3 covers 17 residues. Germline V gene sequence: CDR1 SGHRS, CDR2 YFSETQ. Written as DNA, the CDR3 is TGCGCCAGCAGCTTGGGGCTAGCTGCAACCTCCTACAATGAGCAGTTCTTC. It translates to CASSLGLAATSYNEQFF.

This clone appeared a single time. Here the CDR3 reads CSVTFGTWNYGYTF. DNA of the CDR3: TGCAGCGTGACCTTCGGCACTTGGAACTATGGCTACACCTTC. This chain connects TRBV29-1 to TRBJ1-2, with D unresolved. The CDR3 is 14 residues long. Germline lookup yields CDR1 SQVTM and CDR2 ANQGSEA. V was trimmed by 6 bases and J by 2 bases, leaving 16 bases between them.

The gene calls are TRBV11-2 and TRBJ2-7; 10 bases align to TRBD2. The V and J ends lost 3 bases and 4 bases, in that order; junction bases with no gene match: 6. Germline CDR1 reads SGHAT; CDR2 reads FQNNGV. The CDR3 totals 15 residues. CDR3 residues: CASSLSSGGAYEQYF. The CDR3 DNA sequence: TGTGCCAGCAGCTTGTCGAGCGGGGGGGCTTACGAGCAGTACTTC.

CDR3 bases: TGTGCCAGCAGCTCCAGGGGGCCCTACGAGCAGTACTTC. Its protein is CASSSRGPYEQYF. The rearrangement links TRBV7-9 to TRBJ2-7; 8 bases fit TRBD1. Germline CDR1 SEHNR, CDR2 FQNEAQ (reference sequence). The CDR3 covers 13 residues. V shed 4 bases and J 2 bases; nucleotides not matched to a gene: 1.

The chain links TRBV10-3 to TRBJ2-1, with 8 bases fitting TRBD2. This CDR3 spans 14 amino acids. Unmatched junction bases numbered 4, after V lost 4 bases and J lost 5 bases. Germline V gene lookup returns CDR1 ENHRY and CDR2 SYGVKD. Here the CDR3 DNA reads TGTGCCATCAGTGTTCTGACTAGCGACAATGAGCAGTTCTTC. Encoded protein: CAISVLTSDNEQFF.

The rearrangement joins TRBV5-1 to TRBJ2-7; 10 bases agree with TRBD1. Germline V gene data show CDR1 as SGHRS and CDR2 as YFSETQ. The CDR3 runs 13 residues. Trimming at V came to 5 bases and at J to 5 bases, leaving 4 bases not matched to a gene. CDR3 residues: CASRGQGRHEQYF. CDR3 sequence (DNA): TGCGCCAGCAGGGGACAGGGGAGGCACGAGCAGTACTTC.

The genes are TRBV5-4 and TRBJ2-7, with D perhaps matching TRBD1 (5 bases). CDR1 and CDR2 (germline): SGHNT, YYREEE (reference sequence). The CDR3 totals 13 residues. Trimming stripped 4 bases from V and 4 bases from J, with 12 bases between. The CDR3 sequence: CASSLQGSYEQYF. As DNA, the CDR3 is TGTGCCAGCAGCCTTCAGGGTTCTTACGAGCAGTACTTC.

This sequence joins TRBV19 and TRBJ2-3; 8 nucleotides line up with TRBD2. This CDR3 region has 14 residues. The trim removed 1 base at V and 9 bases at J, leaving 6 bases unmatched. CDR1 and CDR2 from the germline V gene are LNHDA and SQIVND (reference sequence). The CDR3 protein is CASSIALAVKTQYF. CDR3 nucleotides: TGTGCCAGTAGTATAGCACTAGCGGTAAAAACGCAGTATTTT.

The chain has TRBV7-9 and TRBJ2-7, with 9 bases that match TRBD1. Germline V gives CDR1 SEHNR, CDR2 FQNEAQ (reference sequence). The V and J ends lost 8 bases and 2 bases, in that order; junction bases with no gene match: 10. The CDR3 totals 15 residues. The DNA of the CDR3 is TGTGCCAGCGGGAAACAGGGGGCAACGGCCTACGAGCAGTACTTC. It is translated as CASGKQGATAYEQYF.

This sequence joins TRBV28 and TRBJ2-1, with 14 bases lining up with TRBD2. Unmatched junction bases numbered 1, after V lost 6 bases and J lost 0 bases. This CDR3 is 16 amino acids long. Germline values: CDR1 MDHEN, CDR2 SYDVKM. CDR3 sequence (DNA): TGTGCCAGCAGAGGACTAGCGGGAGGCTCCTACAATGAGCAGTTCTTC. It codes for CASRGLAGGSYNEQFF.

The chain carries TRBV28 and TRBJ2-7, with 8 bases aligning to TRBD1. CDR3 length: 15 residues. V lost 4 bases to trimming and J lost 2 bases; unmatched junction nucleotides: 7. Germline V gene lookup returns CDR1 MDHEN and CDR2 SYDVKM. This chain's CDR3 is CASSWSGGRTYEQYF. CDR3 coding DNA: TGTGCCAGCAGTTGGTCAGGGGGCCGAACCTACGAGCAGTACTTC.